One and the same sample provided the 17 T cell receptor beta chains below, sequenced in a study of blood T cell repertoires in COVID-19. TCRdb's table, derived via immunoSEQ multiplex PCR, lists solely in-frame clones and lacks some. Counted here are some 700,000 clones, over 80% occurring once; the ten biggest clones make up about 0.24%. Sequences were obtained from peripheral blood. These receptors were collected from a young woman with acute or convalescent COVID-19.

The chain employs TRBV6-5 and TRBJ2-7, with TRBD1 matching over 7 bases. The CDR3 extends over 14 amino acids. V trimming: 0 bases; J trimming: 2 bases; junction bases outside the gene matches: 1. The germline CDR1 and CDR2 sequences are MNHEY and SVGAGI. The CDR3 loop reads CASSYSGTAYEQYF. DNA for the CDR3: TGTGCCAGCAGTTACTCAGGGACAGCCTACGAGCAGTACTTC.

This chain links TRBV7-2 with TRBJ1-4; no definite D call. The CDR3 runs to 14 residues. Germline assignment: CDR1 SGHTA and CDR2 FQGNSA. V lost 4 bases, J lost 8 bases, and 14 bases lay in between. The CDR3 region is CASSYGISTEKLFF. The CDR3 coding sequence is TGTGCCAGCAGCTACGGCATCTCGACAGAAAAACTGTTTTTT.

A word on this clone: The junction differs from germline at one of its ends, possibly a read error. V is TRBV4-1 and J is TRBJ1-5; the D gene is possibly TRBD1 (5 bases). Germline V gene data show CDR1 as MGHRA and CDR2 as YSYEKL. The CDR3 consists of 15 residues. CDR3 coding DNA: TGCGCCAGCAGGCAAGCCTTGGGGGGTTATCAGCCCCAGCATTTT. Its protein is CASRQALGGYQPQHF.

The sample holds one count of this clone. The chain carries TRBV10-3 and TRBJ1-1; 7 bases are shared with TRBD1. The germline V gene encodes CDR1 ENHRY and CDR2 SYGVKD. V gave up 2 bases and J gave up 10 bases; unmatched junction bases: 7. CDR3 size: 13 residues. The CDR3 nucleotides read TGTGCCATCAGTGAGAGAGGGGGCAAGTCAGCTTTCTTT. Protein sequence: CAISERGGKSAFF.

CDR3 DNA sequence: TGCGCCAGCGAACGCACTAGCGGTGGTTTGGATACGCAGTATTTT. This translates into CASERTSGGLDTQYF. V and J are TRBV4-1 and TRBJ2-3; 8 bases map to TRBD2. The CDR3 consists of 15 residues. The V segment lost 8 bases and the J segment 6 bases; nucleotides outside the gene matches: 13. Germline CDR1 reads MGHRA; CDR2 reads YSYEKL.

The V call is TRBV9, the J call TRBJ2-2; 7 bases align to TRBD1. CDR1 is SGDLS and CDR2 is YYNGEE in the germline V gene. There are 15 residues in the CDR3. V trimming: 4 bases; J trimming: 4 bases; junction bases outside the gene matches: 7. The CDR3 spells CASSKRQGFTGELFF. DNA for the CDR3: TGTGCCAGCAGCAAACGACAGGGATTCACCGGGGAGCTGTTTTTT.

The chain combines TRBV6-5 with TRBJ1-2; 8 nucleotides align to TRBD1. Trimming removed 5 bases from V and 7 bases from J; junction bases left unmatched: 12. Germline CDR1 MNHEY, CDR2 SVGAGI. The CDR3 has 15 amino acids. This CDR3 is CASSNTGQGSGGYTF. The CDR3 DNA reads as TGTGCCAGCAGTAACACTGGACAGGGCTCAGGTGGCTACACCTTC.

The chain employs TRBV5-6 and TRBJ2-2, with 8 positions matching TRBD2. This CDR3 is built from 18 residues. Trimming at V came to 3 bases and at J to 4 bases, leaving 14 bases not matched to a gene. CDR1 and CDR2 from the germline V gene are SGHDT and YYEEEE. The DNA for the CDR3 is TGTGCCAGCAGCTCCCCATCCTGGCGGGGGGTCTCCACCGGGGAGCTGTTTTTT. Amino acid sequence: CASSSPSWRGVSTGELFF.

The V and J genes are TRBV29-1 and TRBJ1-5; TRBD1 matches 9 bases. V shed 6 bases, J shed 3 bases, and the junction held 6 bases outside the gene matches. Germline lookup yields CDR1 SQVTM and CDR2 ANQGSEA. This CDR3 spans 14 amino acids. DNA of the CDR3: TGCAGCGTACTCGGACAGGGGATCAATCAGCCCCAGCATTTT. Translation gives CSVLGQGINQPQHF.

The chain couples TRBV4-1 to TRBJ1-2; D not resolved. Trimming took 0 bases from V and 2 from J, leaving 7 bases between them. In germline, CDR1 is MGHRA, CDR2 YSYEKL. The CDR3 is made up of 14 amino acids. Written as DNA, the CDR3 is TGCGCCAGCAGCCAAGATAGTGTAAACTATGGCTACACCTTC. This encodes CASSQDSVNYGYTF.

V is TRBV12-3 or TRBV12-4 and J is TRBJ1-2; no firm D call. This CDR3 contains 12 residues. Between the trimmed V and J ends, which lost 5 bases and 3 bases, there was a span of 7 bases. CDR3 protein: CASSPFHYGYTF. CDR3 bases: TGTGCCAGCAGTCCCTTCCACTATGGCTACACCTTC.

The DNA of the CDR3 is TGTGCCAGTAGTACCGAAGGTACAGGGGTCTATGGCTACACCTTC. Amino acid sequence: CASSTEGTGVYGYTF. The rearrangement links TRBV19 to TRBJ1-2; 7 nucleotides agree with TRBD1. The V and J ends lost 4 bases and 4 bases, in that order; junction bases with no gene match: 9. Germline V gene data show CDR1 as LNHDA and CDR2 as SQIVND (reference sequence). The length of the CDR3 is 15 residues.

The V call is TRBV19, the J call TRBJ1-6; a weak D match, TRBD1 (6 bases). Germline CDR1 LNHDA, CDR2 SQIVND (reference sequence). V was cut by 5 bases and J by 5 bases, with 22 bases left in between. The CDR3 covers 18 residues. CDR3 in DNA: TGTGCCAGTAGTGCGTTAGGGGGGGAGCGCCCGAATAATTCACCCCTCCACTTT. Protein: CASSALGGERPNNSPLHF.

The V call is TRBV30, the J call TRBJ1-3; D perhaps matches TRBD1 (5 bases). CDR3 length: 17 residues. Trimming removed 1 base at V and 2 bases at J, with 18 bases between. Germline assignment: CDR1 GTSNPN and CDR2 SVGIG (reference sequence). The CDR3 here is CAWSAGGGWTAGNTIYF. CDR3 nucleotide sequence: TGTGCCTGGAGTGCGGGGGGGGGATGGACGGCTGGAAACACCATATATTTT.

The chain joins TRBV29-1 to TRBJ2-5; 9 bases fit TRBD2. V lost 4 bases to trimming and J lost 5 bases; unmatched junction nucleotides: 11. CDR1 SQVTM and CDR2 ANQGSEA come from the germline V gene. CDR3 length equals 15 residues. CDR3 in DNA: TGCAGCGTTGGGCCCAGCGGGGGGAAGTGGGAGACCCAGTACTTC. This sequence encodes CSVGPSGGKWETQYF.

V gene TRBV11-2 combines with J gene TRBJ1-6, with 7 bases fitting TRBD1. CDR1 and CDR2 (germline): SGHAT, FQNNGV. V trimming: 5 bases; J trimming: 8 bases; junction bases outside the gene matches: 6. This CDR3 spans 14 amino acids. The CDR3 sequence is CASSRTGYDSPLHF. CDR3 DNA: TGTGCCAGCAGCCGGACAGGTTACGATTCACCCCTCCACTTT.

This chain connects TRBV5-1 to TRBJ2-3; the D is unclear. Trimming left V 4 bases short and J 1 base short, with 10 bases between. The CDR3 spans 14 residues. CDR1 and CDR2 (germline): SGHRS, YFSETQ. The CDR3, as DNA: TGCGCCAGCAGCCCACCAGGCCGCACAGATACGCAGTATTTT. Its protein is CASSPPGRTDTQYF.